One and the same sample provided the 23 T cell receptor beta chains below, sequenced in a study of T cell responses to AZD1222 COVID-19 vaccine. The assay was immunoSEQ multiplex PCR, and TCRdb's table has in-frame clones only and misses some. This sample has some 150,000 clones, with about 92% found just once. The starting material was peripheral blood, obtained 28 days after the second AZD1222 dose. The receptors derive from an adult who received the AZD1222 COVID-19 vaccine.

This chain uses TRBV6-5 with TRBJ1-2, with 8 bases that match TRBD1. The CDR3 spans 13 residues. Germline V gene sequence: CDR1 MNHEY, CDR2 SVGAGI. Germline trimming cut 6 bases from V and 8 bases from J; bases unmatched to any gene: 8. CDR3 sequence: CASSPTGAGGYTF. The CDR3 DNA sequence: TGTGCCAGCAGCCCGACAGGGGCGGGAGGCTACACCTTC.

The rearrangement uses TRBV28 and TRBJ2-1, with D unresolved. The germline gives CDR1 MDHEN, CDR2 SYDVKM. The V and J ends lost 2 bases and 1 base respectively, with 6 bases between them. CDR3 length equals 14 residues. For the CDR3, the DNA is TGTGCCAGCAGTTTAGATTCGTCCTACAATGAGCAGTTCTTC. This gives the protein CASSLDSSYNEQFF.

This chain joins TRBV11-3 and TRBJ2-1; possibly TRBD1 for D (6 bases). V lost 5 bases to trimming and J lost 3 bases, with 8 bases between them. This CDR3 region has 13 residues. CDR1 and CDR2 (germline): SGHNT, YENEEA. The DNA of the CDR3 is TGTGCCAGCAGCCCAGGGGACTACAATGAGCAGTTCTTC. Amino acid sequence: CASSPGDYNEQFF.

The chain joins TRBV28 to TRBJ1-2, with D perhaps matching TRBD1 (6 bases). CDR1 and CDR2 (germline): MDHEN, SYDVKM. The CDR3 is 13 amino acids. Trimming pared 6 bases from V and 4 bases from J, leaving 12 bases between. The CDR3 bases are TGTGCCAGCAGCTATACAGGGATCTATGGCTACACCTTC. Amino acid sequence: CASSYTGIYGYTF.

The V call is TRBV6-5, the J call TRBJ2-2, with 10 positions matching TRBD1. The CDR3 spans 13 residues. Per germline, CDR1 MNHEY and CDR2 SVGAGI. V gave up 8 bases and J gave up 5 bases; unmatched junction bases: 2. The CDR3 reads CASGQGGTGELFF. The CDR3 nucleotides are TGTGCCAGCGGACAGGGGGGAACCGGGGAGCTGTTTTTT.

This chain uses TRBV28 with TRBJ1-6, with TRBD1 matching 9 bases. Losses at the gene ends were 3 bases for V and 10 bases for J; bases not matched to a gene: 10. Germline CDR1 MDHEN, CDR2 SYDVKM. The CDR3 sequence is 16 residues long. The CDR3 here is CASSFLQGASGSPLHF. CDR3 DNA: TGTGCCAGCAGTTTTTTACAGGGGGCCTCGGGATCACCCCTCCACTTT.

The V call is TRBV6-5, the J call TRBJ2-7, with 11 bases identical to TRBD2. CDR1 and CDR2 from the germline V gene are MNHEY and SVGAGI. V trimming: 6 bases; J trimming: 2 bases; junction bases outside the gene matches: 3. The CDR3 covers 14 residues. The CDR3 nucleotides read TGTGCCAGCAGACGACTAGCGGGGACCTACGAGCAGTACTTC. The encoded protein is CASRRLAGTYEQYF.

DNA for the CDR3: TGTGCCAGTAGTATAGGGGCAGGGAGAACCTACGAGCAGTACTTC. This sequence encodes CASSIGAGRTYEQYF. The rearrangement links TRBV19 to TRBJ2-7; the D gene could be TRBD1 or TRBD2 (5 bases each). The V end was cut by 1 base, the J end by 2 bases, with 12 bases between. The CDR3 loop spans 15 amino acids. Germline V gene sequence: CDR1 LNHDA, CDR2 SQIVND (reference sequence).

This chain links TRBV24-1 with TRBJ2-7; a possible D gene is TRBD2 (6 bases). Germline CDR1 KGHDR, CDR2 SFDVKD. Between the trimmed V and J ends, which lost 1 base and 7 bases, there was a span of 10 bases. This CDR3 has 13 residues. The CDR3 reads CATSDLGTGEQYF. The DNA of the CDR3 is TGTGCCACCAGTGATTTAGGGACTGGGGAGCAGTACTTC.

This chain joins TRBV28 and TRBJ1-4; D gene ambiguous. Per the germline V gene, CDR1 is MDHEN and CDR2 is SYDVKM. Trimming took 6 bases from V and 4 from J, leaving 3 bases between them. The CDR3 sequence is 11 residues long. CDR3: CASRDNEKLFF. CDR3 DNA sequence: TGTGCCAGCAGGGATAATGAAAAACTGTTTTTT.

CDR3 in amino acids: CSVGGGVDGYTF. CDR3 nucleotide sequence: TGCAGCGTTGGGGGAGGAGTCGATGGCTACACCTTC. The J gene is TRBJ1-2, the V gene TRBV29-1, with D hard to call. Germline V gives CDR1 SQVTM, CDR2 ANQGSEA. The ends were cut back, 4 bases at V and 6 bases at J, with 12 bases in the middle. The CDR3 loop spans 12 amino acids.

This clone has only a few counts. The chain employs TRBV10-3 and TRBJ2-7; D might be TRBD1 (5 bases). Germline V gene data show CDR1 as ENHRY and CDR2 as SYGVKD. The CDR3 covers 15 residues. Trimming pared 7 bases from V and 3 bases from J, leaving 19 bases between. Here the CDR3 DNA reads TGTGCCATCACTAGGGGCCCTAGGTCCCACTACGAGCAGTACTTC. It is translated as CAITRGPRSHYEQYF.

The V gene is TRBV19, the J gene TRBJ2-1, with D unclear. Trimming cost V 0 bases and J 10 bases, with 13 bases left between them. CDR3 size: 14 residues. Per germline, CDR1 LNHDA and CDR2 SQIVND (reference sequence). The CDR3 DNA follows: TGTGCCAGTAGTATAGAAGTCGGGCTTGCCGAGCAGTTCTTC. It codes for CASSIEVGLAEQFF. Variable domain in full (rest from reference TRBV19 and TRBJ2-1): DGGITQSPKYLFRKEGQNVTLSCEQNLNHDAMYWYRQDPGQGLRLIYYSQIVNDFQKGDIAEGYSVSREKKESFPLTVTSAQKNPTAFYLCASSIEVGLAEQFFGPGTRLTVL.

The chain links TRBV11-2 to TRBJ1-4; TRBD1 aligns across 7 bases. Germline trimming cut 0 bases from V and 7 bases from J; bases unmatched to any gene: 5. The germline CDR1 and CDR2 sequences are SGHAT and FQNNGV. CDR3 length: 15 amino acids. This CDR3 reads CASSLDDRDSEKLFF. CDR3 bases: TGTGCCAGCAGCTTAGACGACAGGGACAGTGAAAAACTGTTTTTT. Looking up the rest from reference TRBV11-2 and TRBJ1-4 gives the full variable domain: EAGVAQSPRYKIIEKRQSVAFWCNPISGHATLYWYQQILGQGPKLLIQFQNNGVVDDSQLPKDRFSAERLKGVDSTLKIQPAKLEDSAVYLCASSLDDRDSEKLFFGSGTQLSVL.

In nucleotides, the CDR3 is TGTGCCACCAGCAGAGTGACAGGGGTGAACATTCAGTACTTC. Protein product: CATSRVTGVNIQYF. V is TRBV15 and J is TRBJ2-4; 8 bases match TRBD1. V dropped 1 base and J dropped 7; count of bases not matched to a gene: 3. The CDR3 has 14 amino acids. Germline-derived CDR1 and CDR2 are LNHNV and YYDKDF (reference sequence). Filled out from reference TRBV15 and TRBJ2-4, the complete variable domain reads DAMVIQNPRYQVTQFGKPVTLSCSQTLNHNVMYWYQQKSSQAPKLLFHYYDKDFNNEADTPDNFQSRRPNTSFCFLDIRSPGLGDTAMYLCATSRVTGVNIQYFGAGTRLSVL.

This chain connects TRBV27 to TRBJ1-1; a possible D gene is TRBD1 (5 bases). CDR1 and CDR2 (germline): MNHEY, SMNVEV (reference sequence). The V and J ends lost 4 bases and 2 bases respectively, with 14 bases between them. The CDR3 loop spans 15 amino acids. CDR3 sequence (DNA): TGTGCCAGCAGTTCCATCGGGACTCCCAACACTGAAGCTTTCTTT. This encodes CASSSIGTPNTEAFF.

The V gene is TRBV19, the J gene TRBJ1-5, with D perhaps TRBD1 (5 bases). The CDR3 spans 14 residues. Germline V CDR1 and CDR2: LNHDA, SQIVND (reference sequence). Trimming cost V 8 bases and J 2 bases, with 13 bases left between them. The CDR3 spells CASEGHAGNQPQHF. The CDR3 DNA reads TGTGCCAGTGAAGGACACGCGGGCAATCAGCCCCAGCATTTT.

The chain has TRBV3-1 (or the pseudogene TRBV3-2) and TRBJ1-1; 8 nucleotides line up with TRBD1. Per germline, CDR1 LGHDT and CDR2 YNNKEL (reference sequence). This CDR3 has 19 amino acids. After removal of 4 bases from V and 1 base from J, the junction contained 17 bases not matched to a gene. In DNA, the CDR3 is TGTGCCAGCAGCCGCGGACAGGGTCTAGGGATCGGCGGGAACACTGAAGCTTTCTTT. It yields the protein CASSRGQGLGIGGNTEAFF.

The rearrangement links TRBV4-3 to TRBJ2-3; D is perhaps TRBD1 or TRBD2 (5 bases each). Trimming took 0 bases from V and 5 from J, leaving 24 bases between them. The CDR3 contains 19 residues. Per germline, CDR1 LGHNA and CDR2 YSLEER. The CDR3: CASSQDFLPASGTIDTQYF. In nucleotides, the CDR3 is TGCGCCAGCAGCCAAGATTTTTTGCCCGCCTCTGGGACGATAGATACGCAGTATTTT.

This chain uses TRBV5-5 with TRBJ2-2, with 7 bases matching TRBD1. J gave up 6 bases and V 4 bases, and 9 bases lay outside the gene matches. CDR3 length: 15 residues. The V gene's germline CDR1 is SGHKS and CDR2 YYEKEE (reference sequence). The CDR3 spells CASSKQGMVSGELFF. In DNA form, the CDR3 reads TGTGCCAGCAGCAAACAGGGGATGGTTTCCGGGGAGCTGTTTTTT.

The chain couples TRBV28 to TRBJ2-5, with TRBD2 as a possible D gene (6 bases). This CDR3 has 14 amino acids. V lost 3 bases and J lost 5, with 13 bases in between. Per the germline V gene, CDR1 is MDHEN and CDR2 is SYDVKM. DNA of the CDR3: TGTGCCAGCAGTTTTGAACGGGAGAAGGAGACCCAGTACTTC. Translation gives CASSFEREKETQYF.

CDR3 loop: CASRAYSNTEAFF. CDR3 DNA: TGTGCCAGCAGGGCCTATTCGAACACTGAAGCTTTCTTT. The chain recombines TRBV7-9 with TRBJ1-1; D uncertain. V dropped 6 bases and J dropped 1 base, with 9 bases sitting between them. CDR1 SEHNR and CDR2 FQNEAQ come from the germline V gene (reference sequence). The CDR3 totals 13 residues.

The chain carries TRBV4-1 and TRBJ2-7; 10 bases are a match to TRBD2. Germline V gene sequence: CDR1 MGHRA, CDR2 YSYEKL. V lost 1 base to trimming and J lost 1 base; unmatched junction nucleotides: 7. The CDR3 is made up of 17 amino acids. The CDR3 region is CASSQVVSSGRSYEQYF. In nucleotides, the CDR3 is TGCGCCAGCAGCCAAGTGGTCTCTAGCGGGAGATCCTACGAGCAGTACTTC.